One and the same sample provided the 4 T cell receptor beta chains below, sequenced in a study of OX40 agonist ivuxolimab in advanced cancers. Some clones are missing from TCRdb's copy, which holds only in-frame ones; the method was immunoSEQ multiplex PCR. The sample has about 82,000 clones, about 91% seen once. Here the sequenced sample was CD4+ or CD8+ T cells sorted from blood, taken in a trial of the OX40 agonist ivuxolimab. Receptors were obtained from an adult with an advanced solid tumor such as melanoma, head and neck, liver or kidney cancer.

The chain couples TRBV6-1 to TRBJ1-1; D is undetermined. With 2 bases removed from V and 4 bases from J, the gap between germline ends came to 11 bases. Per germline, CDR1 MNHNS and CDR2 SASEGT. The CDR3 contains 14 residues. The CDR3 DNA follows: TGTGCCAGCAGTGAATCTCCCATCATCACTGAAGCTTTCTTT. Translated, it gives CASSESPIITEAFF.

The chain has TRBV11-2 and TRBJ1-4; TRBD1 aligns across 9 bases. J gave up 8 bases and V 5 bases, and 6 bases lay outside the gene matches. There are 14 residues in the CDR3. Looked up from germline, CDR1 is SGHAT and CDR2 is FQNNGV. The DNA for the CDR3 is TGTGCCAGCAGCCGGACAGGGGCCCGGGAAAAACTGTTTTTT. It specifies CASSRTGAREKLFF.

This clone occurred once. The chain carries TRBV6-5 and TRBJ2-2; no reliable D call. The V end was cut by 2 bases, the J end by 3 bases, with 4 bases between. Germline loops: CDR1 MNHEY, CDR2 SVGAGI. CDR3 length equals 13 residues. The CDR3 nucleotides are TGTGCCAGCAGTTACCAGGACACCGGGGAGCTGTTTTTT. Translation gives CASSYQDTGELFF.

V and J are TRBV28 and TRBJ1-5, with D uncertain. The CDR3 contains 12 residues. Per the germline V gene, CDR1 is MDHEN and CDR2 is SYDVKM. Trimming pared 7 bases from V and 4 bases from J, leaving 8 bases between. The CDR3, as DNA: TGTGCCAGCACTAGTGGAAATCAGCCCCAGCATTTT. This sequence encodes CASTSGNQPQHF. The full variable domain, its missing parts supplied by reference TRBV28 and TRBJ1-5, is DVKVTQSSRYLVKRTGEKVFLECVQDMDHENMFWYRQDPGLGLRLIYFSYDVKMKEKGDIPEGYSVSREKKERFSLILESASTNQTSMYLCASTSGNQPQHFGDGTRLSIL.